One and the same sample provided the 6 T cell receptor beta chains below, sequenced in a study of CD8 T cells in ankylosing spondylitis. TCRdb re-analysed the 5' RACE reads in MiXCR, keeping a single row per CDR3 protein. Among about 42,000 distinct CDR3 sequences listed, 3.5% to 4% were seen once. What was sequenced was blood, either unsorted or a sorted T cell fraction (not recorded which). These receptors originate from a female donor with ankylosing spondylitis or in good health (not recorded which).

This clonotype was seen repeatedly, ten times or more. This sequence joins TRBV9 and TRBJ2-3; TRBD1 might be the D (6 bases). Germline CDR1 SGDLS, CDR2 YYNGEE. The V and J ends lost 6 bases and 2 bases respectively, with 13 bases between them. CDR3 length: 14 amino acids. The CDR3 spells CASTNRAATDTQYF. As DNA, the CDR3 is TGTGCCAGCACCAACAGGGCAGCCACAGATACGCAGTATTTT.

By share of the sample, this clonotype is medium-sized (0.01 to 0.1%). This chain joins TRBV9 and TRBJ1-3; a weak D match, TRBD1 (5 bases). Germline V lookup: CDR1 SGDLS, CDR2 YYNGEE. This CDR3 has 15 amino acids. The ends were cut back, 4 bases at V and 0 bases at J, with 11 bases in the middle. The CDR3 spells CASSPGTSSGNTIYF. CDR3 DNA sequence: TGTGCCAGCAGCCCCGGGACCTCCTCTGGAAACACCATATATTTT.

This chain connects TRBV9 to TRBJ2-5; D remains unclear. Per germline, CDR1 SGDLS and CDR2 YYNGEE. V was shortened by 0 bases and J by 5 bases, with 8 bases between the two germline ends. The CDR3 covers 13 residues. This chain's CDR3 is CASSVVFGETQYF. Here the CDR3 DNA reads TGTGCCAGCAGCGTAGTGTTTGGGGAGACCCAGTACTTC.

This clonotype is termed medium-sized (0.01 to 0.1%). The chain employs TRBV9 and TRBJ2-5; TRBD2 is a possible D gene (7 bases). The CDR3 is made up of 16 amino acids. The V gene lost 4 bases and the J gene lost 4 bases, with 20 bases spanning the gap. Germline CDR1 SGDLS, CDR2 YYNGEE. The CDR3 here is CASSPSPGQRGETQYF. The CDR3 bases are TGTGCCAGCAGCCCCAGCCCCGGACAGCGGGGAGAGACCCAGTACTTC.

The chain has TRBV9 and TRBJ2-3, with D uncertain. CDR3 size: 15 residues. Trimming shortened V by 3 bases and J by 2 bases, and 13 bases separated the two germline ends. Per germline, CDR1 SGDLS and CDR2 YYNGEE. This CDR3 reads CASSEDPLNTDTQYF. CDR3 DNA sequence: TGTGCCAGCAGCGAAGACCCGCTAAACACAGATACGCAGTATTTT.

There are many counts of this clonotype. The rearrangement links TRBV9 to TRBJ1-1; D is perhaps TRBD1 (5 bases). Trimming cost V 0 bases and J 4 bases, with 13 bases left between them. The CDR3 loop spans 15 amino acids. Germline-derived CDR1 and CDR2 are SGDLS and YYNGEE. DNA of the CDR3: TGTGCCAGCAGCGTAGGCGGGGGTAGGAGCACTGAAGCTTTCTTT. Protein product: CASSVGGGRSTEAFF.